This T cell receptor (beta chain) was observed in a study of tumor-infiltrating lymphocytes in oesophageal squamous cell carcinoma. This clonotype appeared many times. V trimming: 6 bases; J trimming: 5 bases; junction bases outside the gene matches: 10. This CDR3 region has 15 residues. The germline V gene encodes CDR1 MRHNA and CDR2 SNTAGT. From the PCR reads, TCRdb called clonotypes with MiXCR, one entry per CDR3 protein. The sample lists about 20,000 distinct CDR3 sequences, 40% to 45% occurring once. V is TRBV6-4 and J is TRBJ2-1, with 7 positions matching TRBD2. The receptor was derived from a male donor with esophageal squamous cell carcinoma. The sequencing input was normal esophageal tissue next to the tumor. The CDR3 protein is CASRGLSSRNNEQFF. The CDR3, as DNA: TGTGCCAGCAGGGGACTATCCAGCCGGAACAATGAGCAGTTCTTC.